The 32 T cell receptor beta chains reported below all come from one sample, sequenced in a study of shared clonotypes between healthy human individuals. The table came from immunoSEQ multiplex PCR; TCRdb's copy has only in-frame clones and leaves some out. The top ten clones hold about 12% of a sample with about 450,000 clones, 70% to 85% of them seen once. The source material was PBMCs. The receptors shown here come from a woman in her thirties or forties in good health. Some clones in this sample may be carry-over from other donors' samples.

The chain recombines TRBV5-1 with TRBJ2-1; the match to TRBD1 covers 7 bases. The CDR3 runs 16 residues. Germline V lookup: CDR1 SGHRS, CDR2 YFSETQ. V was clipped by 2 bases and J by 4 bases; unmatched bases: 9. CDR3 in amino acids: CASSFGEGQKYNEQFF. DNA for the CDR3: TGCGCCAGCAGCTTTGGTGAGGGACAGAAATACAATGAGCAGTTCTTC.

V and J are TRBV10-3 and TRBJ2-3; D is perhaps TRBD2 (6 bases). This CDR3 is built from 16 residues. V was trimmed by 2 bases and J by 5 bases, leaving 17 bases between them. CDR1 and CDR2 from the germline V gene are ENHRY and SYGVKD. The CDR3 here is CAISEGFGGSRDTQYF. The CDR3 DNA follows: TGTGCCATCAGTGAGGGCTTCGGGGGATCGAGAGATACGCAGTATTTT.

The sample holds a few counts of this clone. The chain combines TRBV10-3 with TRBJ1-1; D is undetermined. V was pared by 6 bases and J by 1 base, with 6 bases between. The CDR3 consists of 12 residues. Germline-derived CDR1 and CDR2 are ENHRY and SYGVKD. The CDR3 DNA is TGTGCCATCAGCCCTGCGAACACTGAAGCTTTCTTT. The encoded protein is CAISPANTEAFF.

The J gene is TRBJ2-7, the V gene TRBV27; TRBD2 agrees at 14 bases. The CDR3 runs 23 residues. CDR1 and CDR2 from the germline V gene are MNHEY and SMNVEV (reference sequence). Losses at the gene ends were 5 bases for V and 2 bases for J; bases not matched to a gene: 26. In DNA form, the CDR3 reads TGTGCCAGCAGTGCAGGGACAGGACTACTGGGGACTAGCGGGAGTTCATTGGCCTACGAGCAGTACTTC. Translating it yields CASSAGTGLLGTSGSSLAYEQYF.

This chain connects TRBV28 to TRBJ2-3; the D gene is possibly TRBD1 (6 bases). Trimming removed 7 bases at V and 6 bases at J, with 20 bases between. CDR1 MDHEN and CDR2 SYDVKM come from the germline V gene. The CDR3 sequence is 15 residues long. This CDR3 reads CASTSQGQDGDTQYF. CDR3 in DNA: TGTGCCAGCACGTCGCAGGGGCAAGACGGGGATACGCAGTATTTT.

The chain links TRBV2 to TRBJ2-2; D is undetermined. This CDR3 spans 15 amino acids. The germline CDR1 and CDR2 sequences are SNHLY and FYNNEI. The germline V and J ends were trimmed by 7 bases and 0 bases, with 12 bases remaining between them. The CDR3 DNA reads TGTGCCAGCAACGGAGAGACCGCGAACACCGGGGAGCTGTTTTTT. Residues: CASNGETANTGELFF.

The chain is built from TRBV7-9 and TRBJ2-1; 9 nucleotides agree with TRBD1. Trimming at V came to 5 bases and at J to 3 bases, leaving 8 bases not matched to a gene. The CDR3 contains 16 residues. Germline assignment: CDR1 SEHNR and CDR2 FQNEAQ (reference sequence). In DNA form, the CDR3 reads TGTGCCAGCAGCCATAACCGGGACAGGGTCTACAATGAGCAGTTCTTC. Protein sequence: CASSHNRDRVYNEQFF.

The chain links TRBV7-3 to TRBJ2-1; 13 nucleotides match TRBD2. The CDR3 contains 18 residues. Germline V lookup: CDR1 SGHTA, CDR2 FQGTGA. Trimming cost V 2 bases and J 4 bases; bases outside gene matches: 8. The CDR3 loop is CASSLYPTGLAGYNEQFF. The CDR3 region has the DNA TGTGCCAGCAGCTTATACCCTACGGGACTAGCGGGGTACAATGAGCAGTTCTTC.

This chain uses TRBV29-1 with TRBJ1-1, with D hard to call. Germline assignment: CDR1 SQVTM and CDR2 ANQGSEA. CDR3 length: 11 residues. Trimming pared 4 bases from V and 0 bases from J, leaving 3 bases between. CDR3 bases: TGCAGCGTTGTTTTGAACACTGAAGCTTTCTTT. Amino acids: CSVVLNTEAFF.

This clone showed up just once. The chain uses TRBV19 and TRBJ1-5, with D tentatively TRBD1 (5 bases). V lost 4 bases to trimming and J lost 3 bases, with 13 bases between them. This CDR3 is 15 amino acids long. In germline, CDR1 is LNHDA, CDR2 SQIVND (reference sequence). CDR3 bases: TGTGCCAGTAGTAGGGATGGGGGGAACAATCAGCCCCAGCATTTT. The encoded protein is CASSRDGGNNQPQHF. The whole variable domain, filled in from reference TRBV19 and TRBJ1-5, reads DGGITQSPKYLFRKEGQNVTLSCEQNLNHDAMYWYRQDPGQGLRLIYYSQIVNDFQKGDIAEGYSVSREKKESFPLTVTSAQKNPTAFYLCASSRDGGNNQPQHFGDGTRLSIL.

This clone has ten or more counts. This chain connects TRBV7-6 to TRBJ2-3; possible D gene TRBD2, 5 bases. Trimming shortened V by 5 bases and J by 7 bases, and 19 bases separated the two germline ends. Germline V gives CDR1 SGHVS, CDR2 FNYEAQ. This CDR3 spans 15 amino acids. The chain's CDR3 is CASSTIGRGSHTQYF. The CDR3 DNA follows: TGTGCCAGCAGCACAATAGGACGGGGATCACATACGCAGTATTTT.

The gene calls are TRBV13 and TRBJ1-2; D is ambiguous. This CDR3 contains 14 residues. Germline CDR1 reads PRHDT; CDR2 reads FYEKMQ (reference sequence). Trimming shortened V by 2 bases and J by 4 bases, and 11 bases separated the two germline ends. The CDR3, as DNA: TGTGCCAGCAGCTTATATGGGGAAAGCTATGGCTACACCTTC. This gives the protein CASSLYGESYGYTF.

The CDR3 nucleotides read TGCGCCAGCAGCTTGACCTTGCGGGACGGTCAAGAGACCCAGTACTTC. It yields the protein CASSLTLRDGQETQYF. The genes are TRBV5-1 and TRBJ2-5, with D possibly TRBD2 on 6 matching bases. Trimming pared 1 base from V and 2 bases from J, leaving 15 bases between. Germline assignment: CDR1 SGHRS and CDR2 YFSETQ. The CDR3 covers 16 residues. Complete variable domain (other parts from reference TRBV5-1 and TRBJ2-5): KAGVTQTPRYLIKTRGQQVTLSCSPISGHRSVSWYQQTPGQGLQFLFEYFSETQRNKGNFPGRFSGRQFSNSRSEMNVSTLELGDSALYLCASSLTLRDGQETQYFGPGTRLLVL.

CDR3 amino acids: CASSRWTGVNYGYTF. The CDR3 region has the DNA TGCGCCAGCAGCCGTTGGACAGGCGTTAACTATGGCTACACCTTC. The chain recombines TRBV5-1 with TRBJ1-2; TRBD1 matches 7 bases. Looked up from germline, CDR1 is SGHRS and CDR2 is YFSETQ. V shed 4 bases and J 1 base; nucleotides not matched to a gene: 7. The CDR3 loop spans 15 amino acids. Full variable domain (remainder filled in from reference TRBV5-1 and TRBJ1-2): KAGVTQTPRYLIKTRGQQVTLSCSPISGHRSVSWYQQTPGQGLQFLFEYFSETQRNKGNFPGRFSGRQFSNSRSEMNVSTLELGDSALYLCASSRWTGVNYGYTFGSGTRLTVV.

The chain employs TRBV11-2 and TRBJ2-3; unclear D gene. Germline CDR1 and CDR2: SGHAT and FQNNGV. This CDR3 is built from 12 residues. V lost 8 bases, J lost 0 bases, and 6 bases lay in between. The chain's CDR3 is CASGTSTDTQYF. Here the CDR3 DNA reads TGTGCCAGCGGCACGAGCACAGATACGCAGTATTTT.

This chain connects TRBV7-3 to TRBJ2-2, with TRBD1 matching over 8 bases. There are 15 residues in the CDR3. V lost 0 bases, J lost 6 bases, and 3 bases stayed unmatched. From germline, CDR1 is SGHTA and CDR2 FQGTGA. The CDR3 nucleotides read TGTGCCAGCAGCTTAACGCAGGGGGCCGCCGGGGAGCTGTTTTTT. This encodes CASSLTQGAAGELFF.

The chain uses TRBV30 and TRBJ1-6; a weak D match, TRBD1 (6 bases). Trimming removed 5 bases from V and 8 bases from J, with 13 bases in between. This CDR3 spans 13 amino acids. Germline V gene data show CDR1 as GTSNPN and CDR2 as SVGIG (reference sequence). DNA for the CDR3: TGTGCCTGGGCAGGGGCGAGGGATTCACCCCTCCACTTT. Its translation is CAWAGARDSPLHF.

The chain couples TRBV19 to TRBJ2-7, with 8 positions matching TRBD1. In germline, CDR1 is LNHDA, CDR2 SQIVND (reference sequence). V was clipped by 5 bases and J by 2 bases; unmatched bases: 2. This CDR3 comprises 13 residues. The CDR3 region is CASSPTGAYEQYF. CDR3 in DNA: TGTGCCAGTAGTCCGACAGGGGCCTACGAGCAGTACTTC.

This chain links TRBV5-1 with TRBJ2-1; possibly TRBD1 for D (5 bases). Trimming stripped 0 bases from V and 8 bases from J, with 15 bases between. CDR1 is SGHRS and CDR2 is YFSETQ in the germline V gene. CDR3 length: 15 residues. CDR3 DNA sequence: TGCGCCAGCAGCTTGGGAGGCAGGGCAGGAGATGAGCAGTTCTTC. Translating gives CASSLGGRAGDEQFF.

The rearrangement joins TRBV5-6 to TRBJ1-3; D is unresolved. The CDR3 has 15 residues. Looked up from germline, CDR1 is SGHDT and CDR2 is YYEEEE. V shed 0 bases and J shed 2 bases, with 9 bases lying between them. CDR3 protein: CASSLEERPGNTIYF. The CDR3 DNA follows: TGTGCCAGCAGCTTGGAAGAGAGACCTGGAAACACCATATATTTT.

The V call is TRBV28, the J call TRBJ1-1, with no clear D. Germline V gene data show CDR1 as MDHEN and CDR2 as SYDVKM. The CDR3 extends over 13 amino acids. The V end lost 3 bases, the J end lost 10 bases, and 15 bases lay between the germline ends. The DNA for the CDR3 is TGTGCCAGCAGTTTGAGCCGACTACGAGGAGCTTTCTTT. Residues: CASSLSRLRGAFF.

This clone occurred a few times. The rearrangement links TRBV7-9 to TRBJ2-1; D could derive from TRBD1 or TRBD2 (6 bases each). Trimming took 4 bases from V and 2 from J, leaving 21 bases between them. The CDR3 spans 18 residues. CDR1 SEHNR and CDR2 FQNEAQ come from the germline V gene (reference sequence). The CDR3 reads CASSSIGWEDRAYNEQFF. CDR3 bases: TGTGCCAGCAGCTCTATCGGATGGGAGGACAGAGCCTACAATGAGCAGTTCTTC. Based on the CDR3 plus reference TRBV7-9 and TRBJ2-1, the full variable domain is DTGVSQNPRHKITKRGQNVTFRCDPISEHNRLYWYRQTLGQGPEFLTYFQNEAQLEKSRLLSDRFSAERPKGSFSTLEIQRTEQGDSAMYLCASSSIGWEDRAYNEQFFGPGTRLTVL.

V is TRBV19 and J is TRBJ1-5; 10 nucleotides match TRBD1. Germline V CDR1 and CDR2: LNHDA, SQIVND (reference sequence). V lost 7 bases, J lost 5 bases, and 5 bases stayed unmatched. This CDR3 comprises 14 residues. DNA for the CDR3: TGTGCCAGTACCCTGACAGGGGGCGATCAGCCCCAGCATTTT. It encodes CASTLTGGDQPQHF.

The CDR3 spells CASRHPPLINQPQHF. The CDR3 DNA is TGTGCCAGCAGACACCCCCCCTTAATTAATCAGCCCCAGCATTTT. The chain recombines TRBV7-9 with TRBJ1-5; D is uncertain. V shed 6 bases and J shed 4 bases, with 16 bases lying between them. CDR1 and CDR2 (germline): SEHNR, FQNEAQ (reference sequence). The CDR3 is 15 amino acids. The full variable domain, completed using reference TRBV7-9 and TRBJ1-5, is DTGVSQNPRHKITKRGQNVTFRCDPISEHNRLYWYRQTLGQGPEFLTYFQNEAQLEKSRLLSDRFSAERPKGSFSTLEIQRTEQGDSAMYLCASRHPPLINQPQHFGDGTRLSIL.

In its sample, this clone was seen once. The V gene is TRBV2, the J gene TRBJ1-5; TRBD1 is a possible D gene (5 bases). Germline V CDR1 and CDR2: SNHLY, FYNNEI. Trimming took 6 bases from V and 6 from J, leaving 18 bases between them. The CDR3 runs 15 residues. This CDR3 is CASSPQTAPGQPQHF. CDR3 in DNA: TGTGCCAGCAGCCCACAGACAGCTCCCGGTCAGCCCCAGCATTTT.

This clone appeared a few times. V is TRBV30 and J is TRBJ1-1, with TRBD1 matching over 9 bases. Trimming at V came to 8 bases and at J to 4 bases, leaving 14 bases not matched to a gene. Germline assignment: CDR1 GTSNPN and CDR2 SVGIG (reference sequence). This CDR3 is 15 amino acids long. Here the CDR3 DNA reads TGTGCCCGCCAGACCGGGACAGGGTATCTCACTGAAGCTTTCTTT. This sequence encodes CARQTGTGYLTEAFF.

The chain has TRBV7-9 and TRBJ2-7; the match to TRBD2 covers 9 bases. CDR1 is SEHNR, CDR2 FQNEAQ, per germline (reference sequence). The J segment lost 1 base and the V segment lost 5 bases, leaving 3 bases of the junction unmatched. The CDR3 sequence is 14 residues long. The CDR3 coding sequence is TGTGCCAGCAGCAGACTAGCGGTTTCCTACGAGCAGTACTTC. As protein: CASSRLAVSYEQYF.

This rearrangement joins TRBV21-1 to TRBJ2-7; the D segment call TRBD1 is taken from the table without a DNA check. TRBV21-1 is classified as a pseudogene. The length of the CDR3 is 19 residues. CDR3 amino acids: CASSKGKGGTGHRSYEQYF. The CDR3 DNA reads TGTGCCAGCAGCAAAGGAAAGGGTGGGACGGGACATCGCTCCTACGAGCAGTACTTC.

This clone was recorded once. The chain joins TRBV19 to TRBJ1-1; perhaps TRBD1 as D (6 bases). CDR3 length: 13 amino acids. From germline, CDR1 is LNHDA and CDR2 SQIVND (reference sequence). V was pared by 5 bases and J by 3 bases, with 10 bases between. The CDR3 coding sequence is TGTGCCAGTAGTTGGACAGCAGACACTGAAGCTTTCTTT. Its protein is CASSWTADTEAFF.

This clone was counted only a few times. This chain connects TRBV29-1 to TRBJ2-3; D perhaps matches TRBD2 (7 bases). The CDR3 is 16 residues long. Germline lookup yields CDR1 SQVTM and CDR2 ANQGSEA. The V and J ends lost 0 bases and 6 bases respectively, with 19 bases between them. CDR3 sequence: CSVEDVGGGSPDTQYF. As DNA, the CDR3 is TGCAGCGTTGAAGATGTTGGGGGCGGGAGTCCCGATACGCAGTATTTT.

The rearrangement links TRBV28 to TRBJ2-7; the D gene could be TRBD1 or TRBD2 (5 bases each). Trimming left V 5 bases short and J 2 bases short, with 10 bases between. Germline loops: CDR1 MDHEN, CDR2 SYDVKM. This CDR3 is built from 13 residues. The CDR3 DNA is TGTGCCAGCAGTAACCAGGGACCCTACGAGCAGTACTTC. This gives the protein CASSNQGPYEQYF.

V usage is TRBV19 and J usage is TRBJ2-1; D perhaps matches TRBD2 (6 bases). Per germline, CDR1 LNHDA and CDR2 SQIVND (reference sequence). The ends were cut back, 6 bases at V and 3 bases at J, with 18 bases in the middle. The length of the CDR3 is 16 residues. CDR3: CASSGSSQVVYNEQFF. The CDR3 coding sequence is TGTGCCAGTAGCGGGAGCAGCCAAGTAGTCTACAATGAGCAGTTCTTC.